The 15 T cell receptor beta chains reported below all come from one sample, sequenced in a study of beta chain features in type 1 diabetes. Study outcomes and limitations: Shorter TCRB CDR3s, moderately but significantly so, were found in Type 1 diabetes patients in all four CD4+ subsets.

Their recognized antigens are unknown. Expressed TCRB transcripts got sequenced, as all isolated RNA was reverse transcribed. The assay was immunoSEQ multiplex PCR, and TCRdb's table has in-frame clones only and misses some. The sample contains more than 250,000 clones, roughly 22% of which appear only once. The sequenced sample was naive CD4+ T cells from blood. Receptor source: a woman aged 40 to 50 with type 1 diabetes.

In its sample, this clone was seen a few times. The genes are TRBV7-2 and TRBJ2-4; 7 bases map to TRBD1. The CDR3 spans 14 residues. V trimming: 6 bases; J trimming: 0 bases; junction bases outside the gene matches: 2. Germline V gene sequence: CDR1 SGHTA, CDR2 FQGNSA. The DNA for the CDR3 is TGTGCCAGCAGAGGACAGGAAGCCAAAAACATTCAGTACTTC. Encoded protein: CASRGQEAKNIQYF.

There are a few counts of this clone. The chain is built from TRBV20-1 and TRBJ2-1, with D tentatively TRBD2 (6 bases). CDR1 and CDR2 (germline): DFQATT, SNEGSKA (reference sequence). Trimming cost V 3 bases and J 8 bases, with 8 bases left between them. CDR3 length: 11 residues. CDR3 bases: TGCAGTGCTAGGGCTAGCGATGAGCAGTTCTTC. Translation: CSARASDEQFF.

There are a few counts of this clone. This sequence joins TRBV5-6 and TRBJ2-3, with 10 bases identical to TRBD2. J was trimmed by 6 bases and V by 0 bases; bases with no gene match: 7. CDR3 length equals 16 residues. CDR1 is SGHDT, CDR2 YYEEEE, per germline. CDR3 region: CASSLAASGGLDTQYF. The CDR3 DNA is TGTGCCAGCAGCTTGGCGGCTAGCGGGGGTTTGGATACGCAGTATTTT.

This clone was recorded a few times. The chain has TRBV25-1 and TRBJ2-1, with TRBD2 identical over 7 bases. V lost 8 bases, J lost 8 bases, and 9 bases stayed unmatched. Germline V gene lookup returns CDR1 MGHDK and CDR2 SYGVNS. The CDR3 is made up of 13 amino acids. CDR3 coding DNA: TGTGCCAGCCTGGGGGGGGGAATGGATGAGCAGTTCTTC. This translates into CASLGGGMDEQFF.

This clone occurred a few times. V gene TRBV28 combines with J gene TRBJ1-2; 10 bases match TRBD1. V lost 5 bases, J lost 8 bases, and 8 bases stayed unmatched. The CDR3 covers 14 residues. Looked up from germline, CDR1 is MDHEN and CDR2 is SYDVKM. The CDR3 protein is CASSSTGTGDGYTF. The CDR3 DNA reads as TGTGCCAGCAGTAGCACTGGGACAGGGGACGGCTACACCTTC.

CDR3 in amino acids: CASSRTGGIDEQYF. CDR3 coding DNA: TGTGCCAGCAGCCGAACAGGGGGCATAGACGAGCAGTACTTC. The chain carries TRBV7-3 and TRBJ2-7; 9 positions agree with TRBD1. This CDR3 is 14 amino acids long. CDR1 SGHTA and CDR2 FQGTGA come from the germline V gene. V was clipped by 5 bases and J by 5 bases; unmatched bases: 7. The variable domain in full, completed from reference TRBV7-3 and TRBJ2-7, reads GAGVSQTPSNKVTEKGKYVELRCDPISGHTALYWYRQSLGQGPEFLIYFQGTGAADDSGLPNDRFFAVRPEGSVSTLKIQRTERGDSAVYLCASSRTGGIDEQYFGPGTRLTVT.

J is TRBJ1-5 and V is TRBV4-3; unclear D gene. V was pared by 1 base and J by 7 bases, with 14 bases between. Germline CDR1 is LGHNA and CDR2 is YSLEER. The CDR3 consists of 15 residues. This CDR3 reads CASSQVSGVGQPQHF. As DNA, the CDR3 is TGCGCCAGCAGCCAAGTCTCCGGGGTGGGGCAGCCCCAGCATTTT.

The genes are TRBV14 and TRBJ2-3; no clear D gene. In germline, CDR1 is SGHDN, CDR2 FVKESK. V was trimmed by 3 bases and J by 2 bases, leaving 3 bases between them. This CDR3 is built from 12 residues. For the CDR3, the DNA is TGTGCCAGCAGCCATATCACAGATACGCAGTATTTT. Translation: CASSHITDTQYF. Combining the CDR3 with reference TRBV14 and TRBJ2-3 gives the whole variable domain EAGVTQFPSHSVIEKGQTVTLRCDPISGHDNLYWYRRVMGKEIKFLLHFVKESKQDESGMPNNRFLAERTGGTYSTLKVQPAELEDSGVYFCASSHITDTQYFGPGTRLTVL.

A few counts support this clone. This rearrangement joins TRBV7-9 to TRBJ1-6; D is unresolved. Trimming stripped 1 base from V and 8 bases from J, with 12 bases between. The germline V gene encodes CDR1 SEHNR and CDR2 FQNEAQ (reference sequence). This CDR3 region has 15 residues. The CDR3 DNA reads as TGTGCCAGCAGCTTAGGCGGACTGGCTGATTCACCCCTCCACTTT. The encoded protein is CASSLGGLADSPLHF.

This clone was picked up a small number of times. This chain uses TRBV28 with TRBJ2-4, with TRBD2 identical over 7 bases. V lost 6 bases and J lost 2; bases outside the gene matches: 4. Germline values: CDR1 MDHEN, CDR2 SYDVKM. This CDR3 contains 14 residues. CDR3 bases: TGTGCCAGCAGGGGAGGGGAGACCAAAAACATTCAGTACTTC. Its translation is CASRGGETKNIQYF. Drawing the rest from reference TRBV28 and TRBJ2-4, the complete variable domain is DVKVTQSSRYLVKRTGEKVFLECVQDMDHENMFWYRQDPGLGLRLIYFSYDVKMKEKGDIPEGYSVSREKKERFSLILESASTNQTSMYLCASRGGETKNIQYFGAGTRLSVL.

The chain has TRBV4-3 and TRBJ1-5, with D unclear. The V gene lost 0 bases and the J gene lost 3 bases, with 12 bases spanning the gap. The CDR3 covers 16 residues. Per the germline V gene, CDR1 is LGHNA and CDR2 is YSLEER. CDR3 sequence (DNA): TGCGCCAGCAGCCAAGATGTTTTATCGGTCAATCAGCCCCAGCATTTT. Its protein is CASSQDVLSVNQPQHF.

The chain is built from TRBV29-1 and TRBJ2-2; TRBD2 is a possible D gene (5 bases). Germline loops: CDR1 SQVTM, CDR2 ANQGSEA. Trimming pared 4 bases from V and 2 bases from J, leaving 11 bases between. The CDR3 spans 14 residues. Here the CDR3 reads CSVVGKANTGELFF. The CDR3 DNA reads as TGCAGCGTTGTCGGGAAGGCTAACACCGGGGAGCTGTTTTTT.

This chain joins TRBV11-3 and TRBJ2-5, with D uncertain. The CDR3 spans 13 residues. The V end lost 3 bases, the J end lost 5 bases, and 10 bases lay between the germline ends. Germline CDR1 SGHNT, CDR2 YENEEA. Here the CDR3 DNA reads TGTGCCAGCAGCTTGGTAGAGGAGGAGACCCAGTACTTC. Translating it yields CASSLVEEETQYF.

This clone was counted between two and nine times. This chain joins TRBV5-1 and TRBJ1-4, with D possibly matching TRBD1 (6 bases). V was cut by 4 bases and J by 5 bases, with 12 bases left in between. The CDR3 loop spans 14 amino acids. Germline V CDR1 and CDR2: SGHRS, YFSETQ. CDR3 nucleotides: TGCGCCAGCAGCCCGGACAGCTACAATGAAAAACTGTTTTTT. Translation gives CASSPDSYNEKLFF.

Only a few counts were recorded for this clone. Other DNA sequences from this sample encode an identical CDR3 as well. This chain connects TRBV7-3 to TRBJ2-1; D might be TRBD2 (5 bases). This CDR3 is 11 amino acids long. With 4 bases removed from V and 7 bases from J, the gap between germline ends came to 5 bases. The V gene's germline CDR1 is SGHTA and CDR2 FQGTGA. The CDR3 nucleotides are TGTGCCAGCAGCTCGGGGAATGAGCAGTTCTTC. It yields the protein CASSSGNEQFF. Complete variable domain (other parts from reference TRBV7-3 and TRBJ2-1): GAGVSQTPSNKVTEKGKYVELRCDPISGHTALYWYRQSLGQGPEFLIYFQGTGAADDSGLPNDRFFAVRPEGSVSTLKIQRTERGDSAVYLCASSSGNEQFFGPGTRLTVL.